This TCR beta chain was sequenced in a study of control samples from healthy donors and cancer patients (dated by TCRdb to the early 2020s). Counted from cysteine to phenylalanine, this CDR3 has 15 amino acids. Left in the record is the CDR3 DNA by itself, 45 bases read in frame from the first base. The V end loses 4 bases and the J end loses 7 bases, and a stretch of 20 bases separates them. CDR1 and CDR2 are read off the germline V gene as SGHRS and YFSETQ. Concerning this clone: Its recognized antigen is unknown. One base away there is no much larger clone; base qualities are not given.

Library prep was done by the immunoSEQ multiplex PCR assay. TCRdb's version of the immuneACCESS table is confined to in-frame rearrangements and falls short of the full clone set. An unresolved V gene accounts for under half of the shortfall where checked; the remainder is of unknown origin. The sample has about 120,000 clones on record, approximately 92% of them singletons. Clones ranked in the top ten supply less than 0.65% of the sample. The V gene is TRBV5-1 and the J gene is TRBJ1-1; the D segment cannot be called with confidence. The receptor comes from a man older than 75 with head and neck cancer. Specimen: PBMCs. The nucleotide sequence is TGCGCCAGCAGCCTTCGTGGGCAGGCCACCATTGAAGCTTTCTTT. Its translation reads: CASSLRGQATIEAFF.